Listed below are T cell receptor beta chains from one sample, sequenced in a study of T-cell memory formation after mild COVID-19. One entry per CDR3 protein results from TCRdb running MiXCR on the 5' RACE reads. The sample shows around 440,000 distinct CDR3 sequences, 18% of them seen only once. The sequencing input was PBMCs or a T cell subset sorted from them (not recorded which). The receptor set was obtained from an adult woman who had mild COVID-19 (a few samples of this study predate the infection). Cell type and time point are not known. The CDR3 runs from the conserved cysteine through the conserved F or W. A D gene is named only where the DNA matches it firmly. Some rows have no size entry. The others give once, few or many, or a class for an expanded clone.

v_gene,abundance,d_gene,j_gene,CDR3aa,CDR3nt
TRBV7-9,-,-,TRBJ2-5,CASSPRSGLETQYF,TGTGCCAGCAGCCCCCGGTCGGGGCTTGAGACCCAGTACTTC
TRBV19,many,TRBD2,TRBJ2-1,CASSRLAGRPYNEQFF,TGTGCCAGTAGTAGACTAGCGGGAAGACCCTACAATGAGCAGTTCTTC
TRBV5-1,many,-,TRBJ2-4,CASSYTSGGALAKNIQYF,TGCGCCAGCAGCTATACCTCTGGCGGGGCACTAGCCAAAAACATTCAGTACTTC
TRBV12-3/TRBV12-4,few,-,TRBJ1-2,CASSPARGAMLGYTF,TGTGCCAGCAGCCCGGCCCGGGGAGCGATGCTCGGCTACACCTTC
TRBV27,-,-,TRBJ1-1,CASSLSAHDEAFF,TGTGCCAGCAGTTTATCGGCCCACGATGAAGCTTTCTTT
TRBV7-2,few,TRBD1,TRBJ1-2,CAGGHLDRPGHYTF,TGTGCCGGAGGGCATTTGGACAGGCCAGGCCACTACACCTTC
TRBV18,-,-,TRBJ2-5,CASSRGRPQETQYF,TGTGCCAGCTCACGCGGCAGGCCCCAAGAGACCCAGTACTTC
TRBV5-1,-,-,TRBJ1-1,CASSLWVQNTEAFF,TGCGCCAGCAGCTTATGGGTCCAGAACACTGAAGCTTTCTTT
TRBV6-6,-,TRBD2,TRBJ2-1,CASSHSPPIAGGYNEQFF,TGTGCCAGCAGCCACTCTCCCCCCATAGCGGGAGGTTACAATGAGCAGTTCTTC
TRBV12-3/TRBV12-4,-,TRBD1,TRBJ1-2,CASSSGQYYGYTF,TGTGCCAGCAGTTCGGGACAGTACTATGGCTACACCTTC
TRBV24-1,-,-,TRBJ2-1,CATSDSLWSANEQFF,TGTGCCACCAGTGACTCACTTTGGAGCGCCAATGAGCAGTTCTTC
TRBV5-1,-,-,TRBJ2-7,CASSEDRYEQYF,TGCGCCAGCAGCGAAGACCGGTACGAGCAGTACTTC
TRBV12-3/TRBV12-4,medium-sized,TRBD1,TRBJ1-6,CASSRPGQGNSPLHF,TGTGCCAGCAGCCGCCCGGGACAGGGTAATTCACCCCTCCACTTT
TRBV6-5,-,-,TRBJ1-1,CASGWPGPVGTEAFF,TGTGCCAGCGGGTGGCCAGGGCCCGTGGGCACTGAAGCTTTCTTT
TRBV20-1,many,-,TRBJ2-5,CSASPTRFGTQYF,TGCAGTGCTAGCCCTACTAGATTCGGGACCCAGTACTTC
TRBV20-1,-,-,TRBJ1-1,CSAPRDMNTEAFF,TGCAGTGCTCCCAGGGACATGAACACTGAAGCTTTCTTT
TRBV19,few,-,TRBJ1-6,CASSIEQGRANSPLHF,TGTGCCAGTAGTATAGAGCAGGGAAGGGCCAATTCACCCCTCCACTTT